These 30 T cell receptor beta chains were all obtained from the same sample, sequenced in a study of blood T cell repertoires in COVID-19. TCRdb's copy holds only in-frame clones and misses some; the assay was immunoSEQ multiplex PCR. This table holds about 210,000 clones, around 83% found once. Sequenced: peripheral blood. Every receptor here comes from a man aged 45-60 years with active or convalescent COVID-19.

This clone was detected only a few times. The chain employs TRBV12-3 or TRBV12-4 and TRBJ1-2; no firm D call. This CDR3 has 11 amino acids. The ends were cut back, 4 bases at V and 4 bases at J, with 4 bases in the middle. The CDR3 is CASSSVYGYTF. CDR3 sequence (DNA): TGTGCCAGCAGTTCAGTCTATGGCTACACCTTC.

In this sample, this clone turned up once. This chain uses TRBV5-6 with TRBJ2-7; TRBD2 aligns across 13 bases. With 3 bases clipped from V and 3 bases from J, the junction kept 6 bases outside the gene matches. CDR1 SGHDT and CDR2 YYEEEE come from the germline V gene. This CDR3 is built from 16 residues. In nucleotides, the CDR3 is TGTGCCAGCAGCTCGGGGAGGACTAGCGGGAGCTACGAGCAGTACTTC. The encoded protein is CASSSGRTSGSYEQYF.

The gene calls are TRBV2 and TRBJ2-3; 7 positions match TRBD1. The junction had 1 base not matched to a gene; V was cut back by 3 bases and J by 1 base. The V gene's germline CDR1 is SNHLY and CDR2 FYNNEI. This CDR3 contains 14 residues. The chain's CDR3 is CASSDDRGTDTQYF. The DNA of the CDR3 is TGTGCCAGCAGTGATGACAGGGGCACAGATACGCAGTATTTT. Supplemented by reference TRBV2 and TRBJ2-3, the full variable domain reads EPEVTQTPSHQVTQMGQEVILRCVPISNHLYFYWYRQILGQKVEFLVSFYNNEISEKSEIFDDQFSVERPDGSNFTLKIRSTKLEDSAMYFCASSDDRGTDTQYFGPGTRLTVL.

The chain combines TRBV18 with TRBJ1-4; D not certain. With 0 bases removed from V and 7 bases from J, the gap between germline ends came to 12 bases. Per the germline V gene, CDR1 is KGHSH and CDR2 is LQKENI. CDR3 length: 15 amino acids. CDR3 sequence (DNA): TGTGCCAGCTCACCACCGTCCGCGCGTCGTGAAAAACTGTTTTTT. Residues: CASSPPSARREKLFF.

This chain connects TRBV5-8 to TRBJ1-5; D is ambiguous. The germline V gene has CDR1 SGHTS and CDR2 YDEGEE. The CDR3 runs to 15 residues. V dropped 6 bases and J dropped 8 bases, with 21 bases sitting between them. The CDR3 DNA is TGTGCCAGCACCATAGGGCGAGGGTTTACGGAGCCCCAGCATTTT. It specifies CASTIGRGFTEPQHF.

The chain couples TRBV11-2 to TRBJ2-3; a weak D match, TRBD1 (5 bases). The V end was cut by 7 bases, the J end by 4 bases, with 18 bases between. The germline gives CDR1 SGHAT, CDR2 FQNNGV. CDR3 length equals 15 residues. CDR3 in amino acids: CASNFRAMVPDTQYF. The CDR3 DNA sequence: TGTGCCAGCAACTTCAGGGCGATGGTCCCAGATACGCAGTATTTT.

This chain uses TRBV12-5 with TRBJ2-7, with unresolved D. Germline V CDR1 and CDR2: LGHNT, FRNRAP. V lost 0 bases to trimming and J lost 4 bases, with 4 bases between them. This CDR3 has 12 residues. CDR3 region: CASGLVEYEQYF. In DNA form, the CDR3 reads TGTGCTAGTGGTTTGGTAGAGTACGAGCAGTACTTC.

The J gene is TRBJ2-1, the V gene TRBV9; maybe TRBD2 (5 bases). Germline V gene lookup returns CDR1 SGDLS and CDR2 YYNGEE. Trimming removed 4 bases from V and 15 bases from J, with 20 bases in between. The CDR3 has 13 residues. The CDR3 spells CASSSPGGLGRFF. The CDR3 bases are TGTGCCAGCAGCTCCCCCGGCGGACTCGGGCGGTTCTTC.

The chain carries TRBV5-1 and TRBJ2-5; 7 bases fit TRBD2. This CDR3 has 16 amino acids. The germline V gene encodes CDR1 SGHRS and CDR2 YFSETQ. Trimming removed 0 bases from V and 0 bases from J; junction bases left unmatched: 5. The CDR3 loop reads CASSLGGSGYQETQYF. As DNA, the CDR3 is TGCGCCAGCAGCTTGGGTGGTAGCGGGTACCAAGAGACCCAGTACTTC.

This chain connects TRBV29-1 to TRBJ2-5; a weak D match, TRBD1 (5 bases). The V end lost 4 bases, the J end lost 1 base, and 13 bases lay between the germline ends. Germline-derived CDR1 and CDR2 are SQVTM and ANQGSEA. CDR3 length: 14 amino acids. The DNA of the CDR3 is TGCAGCGTTGGACAGCTACGGCTCCAAGAGACCCAGTACTTC. The encoded protein is CSVGQLRLQETQYF.

This sequence joins TRBV10-3 and TRBJ2-2, with D maybe TRBD1 (6 bases). CDR3 length: 15 residues. Germline V gives CDR1 ENHRY, CDR2 SYGVKD. V shed 6 bases and J shed 1 base, with 12 bases lying between them. The CDR3: CAIRDQGKNTGELFF. The CDR3 DNA sequence: TGTGCCATCAGGGACCAGGGGAAGAACACCGGGGAGCTGTTTTTT.

The CDR3 coding sequence is TGCGCCAGCAGACCTTTTACGGCTAGTACCTACGAGCAGTACTTC. Translated, it gives CASRPFTASTYEQYF. The chain joins TRBV10-2 to TRBJ2-7; D is undetermined. The CDR3 extends over 15 amino acids. V was pared by 6 bases and J by 2 bases, with 17 bases between. Germline V gene lookup returns CDR1 WSHSY and CDR2 SAAADI.

The CDR3 loop is CASSQRPPGTSATEETQYF. CDR3 bases: TGCGCCAGCAGCCAAAGGCCCCCCGGGACTAGCGCTACGGAGGAGACCCAGTACTTC. The chain is built from TRBV4-1 and TRBJ2-5; 10 bases are a match to TRBD2. The CDR3 contains 19 residues. Germline-derived CDR1 and CDR2 are MGHRA and YSYEKL. J lost 5 bases, V lost 2 bases, and 17 bases had no gene match.

This sequence joins TRBV7-5 and TRBJ2-3; the D call TRBD2 from the table was never checked on the DNA. TRBV7-5 is an annotated pseudogene. CDR3 length equals 17 residues. CDR3 residues: CARSARHGGATTDTQYF. In DNA, the CDR3 is TGTGCCAGAAGCGCCCGGCACGGGGGGGCGACCACAGATACGCAGTATTTT.

V gene TRBV11-2 combines with J gene TRBJ1-6; D is undetermined. The length of the CDR3 is 15 residues. Germline V CDR1 and CDR2: SGHAT, FQNNGV. With 0 bases removed from V and 10 bases from J, the gap between germline ends came to 13 bases. The CDR3, as DNA: TGTGCCAGCAGCTTAGAGTCCGGGAGAGGGTCACCCCTCCACTTT. Residues: CASSLESGRGSPLHF.

The rearrangement uses TRBV28 and TRBJ2-1, with TRBD2 as a possible D gene (5 bases). Germline CDR1 MDHEN, CDR2 SYDVKM. The CDR3 totals 14 residues. The V and J ends lost 5 bases and 1 base respectively, with 9 bases between them. CDR3 region: CASSERGSYNEQFF. CDR3 DNA sequence: TGTGCCAGCAGTGAAAGAGGGTCCTACAATGAGCAGTTCTTC.

The chain couples TRBV4-3 to TRBJ2-1; 12 bases are a match to TRBD2. The CDR3 loop spans 18 amino acids. Germline trimming cut 0 bases from V and 6 bases from J; bases unmatched to any gene: 9. Germline V CDR1 and CDR2: LGHNA, YSLEER. CDR3 sequence: CASSQDPSGGAQTNEQFF. CDR3 nucleotides: TGCGCCAGCAGCCAAGATCCTAGCGGGGGGGCTCAGACCAATGAGCAGTTCTTC.

The V and J genes are TRBV5-6 and TRBJ1-2; weak D call: TRBD1 (6 bases). V was trimmed by 0 bases and J by 6 bases, leaving 15 bases between them. This CDR3 is built from 15 residues. From germline, CDR1 is SGHDT and CDR2 YYEEEE. CDR3: CASSLEIDRFHGYTF. The CDR3 DNA reads as TGTGCCAGCAGCTTGGAAATCGACAGGTTCCATGGCTACACCTTC. Complete variable domain (other parts from reference TRBV5-6 and TRBJ1-2): DAGVTQSPTHLIKTRGQQVTLRCSPKSGHDTVSWYQQALGQGPQFIFQYYEEEERQRGNFPDRFSGHQFPNYSSELNVNALLLGDSALYLCASSLEIDRFHGYTFGSGTRLTVV.

The genes are TRBV20-1 and TRBJ2-1, with TRBD2 matching 12 bases. The germline V gene has CDR1 DFQATT and CDR2 SNEGSKA (reference sequence). V was clipped by 3 bases and J by 2 bases; unmatched bases: 11. The CDR3 is made up of 18 amino acids. The CDR3 reads CSASLGIRTSGTYNEQFF. For the CDR3, the DNA is TGCAGTGCTAGTTTGGGGATTAGGACTAGCGGGACCTACAATGAGCAGTTCTTC.

This chain connects TRBV4-3 to TRBJ1-1, with no clear D. Trimming took off 1 base at V and 6 bases at J, with 15 bases between the two ends. This CDR3 spans 15 amino acids. Germline CDR1 LGHNA, CDR2 YSLEER. CDR3 residues: CASSQVGTEKAEAFF. CDR3 DNA sequence: TGCGCCAGCAGCCAAGTCGGCACGGAGAAAGCTGAAGCTTTCTTT.

The rearrangement joins TRBV5-8 to TRBJ1-5, with no clear D. The V end was cut by 6 bases, the J end by 7 bases, with 14 bases between. This CDR3 is built from 13 residues. Germline V lookup: CDR1 SGHTS, CDR2 YDEGEE. CDR3 region: CASNMDSKQPQHF. The CDR3 DNA reads TGTGCCAGCAACATGGACTCTAAGCAGCCCCAGCATTTT.

This sequence joins TRBV28 and TRBJ2-7; 9 bases fit TRBD1. The V segment lost 4 bases and the J segment 5 bases; nucleotides outside the gene matches: 9. The germline gives CDR1 MDHEN, CDR2 SYDVKM. This CDR3 has 15 amino acids. The DNA for the CDR3 is TGTGCCAGCAGTTCTCCCGGGACAGGGATCGACGAGCAGTACTTC. This codes for CASSSPGTGIDEQYF.

The chain uses TRBV7-8 and TRBJ2-1; tentative D call: TRBD2 (5 bases). Germline CDR1 SGHVS, CDR2 FQNEAQ. This CDR3 comprises 15 residues. The V and J ends lost 0 bases and 6 bases respectively, with 12 bases between them. CDR3 sequence: CASSLAGQAGNEQFF. DNA for the CDR3: TGTGCCAGCAGCTTAGCGGGCCAGGCGGGCAATGAGCAGTTCTTC.

V is TRBV2 and J is TRBJ2-7, with D perhaps matching TRBD1 (5 bases). This CDR3 contains 14 residues. V was shortened by 7 bases and J by 6 bases, with 19 bases between the two germline ends. Germline V gene lookup returns CDR1 SNHLY and CDR2 FYNNEI. CDR3 protein: CASTAFRAEIEQYF. The CDR3 coding sequence is TGTGCCAGCACTGCCTTCAGGGCTGAGATCGAGCAGTACTTC.

J is TRBJ2-1 and V is TRBV29-1; 9 bases agree with TRBD2. This CDR3 has 12 residues. CDR1 is SQVTM, CDR2 ANQGSEA, per germline. The J segment lost 9 bases and the V segment lost 2 bases, leaving 2 bases of the junction unmatched. CDR3 nucleotides: TGCAGCGTTGAACTAGCGGGACTTGAGCAGTTCTTC. It yields the protein CSVELAGLEQFF.

The chain couples TRBV10-3 to TRBJ2-5, with 11 bases lining up with TRBD1. This CDR3 is built from 14 residues. CDR1 ENHRY and CDR2 SYGVKD come from the germline V gene. J lost 2 bases, V lost 6 bases, and 2 bases had no gene match. The CDR3: CAIRGDRGQETQYF. DNA of the CDR3: TGTGCCATCAGGGGGGACAGGGGGCAAGAGACCCAGTACTTC.

This rearrangement joins TRBV7-2 to TRBJ2-5; D might be TRBD1 (7 bases). This CDR3 comprises 13 residues. Germline-derived CDR1 and CDR2 are SGHTA and FQGNSA. The V end was cut by 3 bases, the J end by 4 bases, with 9 bases between. CDR3 bases: TGTGCCAGCAGCTTCCAGGGGGGAGAGACCCAGTACTTC. This encodes CASSFQGGETQYF.

The chain has TRBV11-2 and TRBJ2-1, with D maybe TRBD1 (6 bases). Trimming pared 5 bases from V and 7 bases from J, leaving 9 bases between. This CDR3 has 12 residues. From germline, CDR1 is SGHAT and CDR2 FQNNGV. The CDR3 region is CASSTQGNEQFF. CDR3 bases: TGTGCCAGCAGCACGCAGGGGAATGAGCAGTTCTTC.

The chain recombines TRBV6-5 with TRBJ2-4; TRBD2 agrees at 10 bases. The CDR3 is 13 amino acids. J was trimmed by 7 bases and V by 10 bases; bases with no gene match: 7. Germline values: CDR1 MNHEY, CDR2 SVGAGI. DNA for the CDR3: TGTGCCACAGCGGGGGGGCCTGGGAACATTCAGTACTTC. Its protein is CATAGGPGNIQYF.

The chain uses TRBV28 and TRBJ2-7, with D unclear. Germline CDR1 MDHEN, CDR2 SYDVKM. The ends were cut back, 3 bases at V and 1 base at J, with 7 bases in the middle. This CDR3 is built from 13 residues. This CDR3 reads CASSFSGSYEQYF. In nucleotides, the CDR3 is TGTGCCAGCAGTTTTTCCGGGTCCTACGAGCAGTACTTC. Looking up the rest from reference TRBV28 and TRBJ2-7 gives the full variable domain: DVKVTQSSRYLVKRTGEKVFLECVQDMDHENMFWYRQDPGLGLRLIYFSYDVKMKEKGDIPEGYSVSREKKERFSLILESASTNQTSMYLCASSFSGSYEQYFGPGTRLTVT.